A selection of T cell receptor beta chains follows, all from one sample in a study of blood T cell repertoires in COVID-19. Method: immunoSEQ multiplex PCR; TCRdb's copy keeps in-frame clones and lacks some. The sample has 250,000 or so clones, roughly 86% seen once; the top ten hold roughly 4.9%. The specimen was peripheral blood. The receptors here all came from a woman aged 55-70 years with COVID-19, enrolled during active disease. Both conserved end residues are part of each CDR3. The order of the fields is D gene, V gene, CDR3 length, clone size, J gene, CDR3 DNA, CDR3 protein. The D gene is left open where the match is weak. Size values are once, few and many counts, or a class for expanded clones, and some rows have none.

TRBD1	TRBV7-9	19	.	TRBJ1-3	TGTGCCAGCAGCTTAGCGCGGGACAGGGGGGGGTCCTCTGGAAACACCATATATTTT	CASSLARDRGGSSGNTIYF
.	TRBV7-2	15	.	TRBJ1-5	TGTGCCAGCAGCCACCACTCGAGGCTCAATCAGCCCCAGCATTTT	CASSHHSRLNQPQHF
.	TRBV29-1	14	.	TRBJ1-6	TGCAGCGTTGGGGGCGGGACGGATAATTCACCCCTCCACTTT	CSVGGGTDNSPLHF
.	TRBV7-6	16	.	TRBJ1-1	TGTGCCAGCAGCCCCGGGCGGAACGGGGTGAACACTGAAGCTTTCTTT	CASSPGRNGVNTEAFF
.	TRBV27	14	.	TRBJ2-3	TGTGCCAGCAGTTACTCACGACTGACAGATACGCAGTATTTT	CASSYSRLTDTQYF
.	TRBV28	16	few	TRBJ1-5	TGTGCCAGCAGCACCGCTACAGGGTATAGCAATCAGCCCCAGCATTTT	CASSTATGYSNQPQHF
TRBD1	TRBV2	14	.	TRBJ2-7	TGTGCCAGCACCAGGGACAGGGGTGCCTACGAGCAGTACTTC	CASTRDRGAYEQYF
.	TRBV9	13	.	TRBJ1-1	TGTGCCAGCGGCCTCGGGGGGGACACTGAAGCTTTCTTT	CASGLGGDTEAFF
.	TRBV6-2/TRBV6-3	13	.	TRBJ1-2	TGTGCCAGCAGCCCTCTAGCTTCGGTTGGCTACACCTTC	CASSPLASVGYTF
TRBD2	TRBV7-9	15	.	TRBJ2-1	TGTGCCAGCAGCTTATTTAGCGGGAGGGGGAATGAGCAGTTCTTC	CASSLFSGRGNEQFF
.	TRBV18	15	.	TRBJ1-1	TGTGCCAGCTCATTCAGGGGCAACCCGAACACTGAAGCTTTCTTT	CASSFRGNPNTEAFF
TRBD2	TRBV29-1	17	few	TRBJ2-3	TGCAGCGTTGAAGCCAACCTGCGGGAGACTAGCACAGATACGCAGTATTTT	CSVEANLRETSTDTQYF
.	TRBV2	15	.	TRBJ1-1	TGTGCCAGCAGGGCGGGATCTTGGGGGGACACTGAAGCTTTCTTT	CASRAGSWGDTEAFF
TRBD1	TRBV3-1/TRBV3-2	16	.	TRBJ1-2	TGTGCCAGCAGCCACGGAGGGGCAGGGGGTAACTATGGCTACACCTTC	CASSHGGAGGNYGYTF
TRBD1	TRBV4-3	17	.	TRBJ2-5	TGCGCCAGCAGCCAGGACTTTCAGGCAGGGGGCAGAGAGACCCAGTACTTC	CASSQDFQAGGRETQYF
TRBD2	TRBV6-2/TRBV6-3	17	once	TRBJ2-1	TGTGCCAGCAGTTACTTCCTGGGACTAGCGGAACGCCATGAGCAGTTCTTC	CASSYFLGLAERHEQFF
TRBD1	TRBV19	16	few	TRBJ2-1	TGTGCCAGTAGGACGCAGACAGGGGGAGCCTACAATGAGCAGTTCTTC	CASRTQTGGAYNEQFF
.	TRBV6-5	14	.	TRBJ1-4	TGTGCCAGCAGTTACGGCGGCAAGGAGGAAAAACTGTTTTTT	CASSYGGKEEKLFF
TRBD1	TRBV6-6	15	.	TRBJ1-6	TGTGCCAGCAGTGCCCCGGGACAGCTACGGTCACCCCTCCACTTT	CASSAPGQLRSPLHF
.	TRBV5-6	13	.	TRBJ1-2	TGTGCCAGCAGCTTGGCGGGGAACTATGGCTACACCTTC	CASSLAGNYGYTF
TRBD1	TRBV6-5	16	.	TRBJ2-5	TGTGCCAGCGGTTTGGGCAGGGGGTTGGGACAAGAGACCCAGTACTTC	CASGLGRGLGQETQYF
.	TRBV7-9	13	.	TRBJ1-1	TGTGCCAGCAGCACACAACCGAACACTGAAGCTTTCTTT	CASSTQPNTEAFF
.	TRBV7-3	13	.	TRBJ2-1	TGTGCCAGCAGTCCTCCGACCCGGCGGGAGCAGTTCTTC	CASSPPTRREQFF
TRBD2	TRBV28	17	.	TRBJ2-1	TGTGCCAGCAGTTTAGCTAGCGGGAGGAGCTCCTACAATGAGCAGTTCTTC	CASSLASGRSSYNEQFF
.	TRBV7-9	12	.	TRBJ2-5	TGTGCCAGCAGCTCCGTAGAGAAGACCCAGTACTTC	CASSSVEKTQYF
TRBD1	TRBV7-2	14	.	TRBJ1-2	TGTGCCAGCAGCTACGGACAGGAAAACTATGGCTACACCTTC	CASSYGQENYGYTF
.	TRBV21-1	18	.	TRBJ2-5	TGTGCCAGCAGCAAGCCCCTCTTCCAGGGCGGGAACCAAGAGACCCAGTACTTC	CASSKPLFQGGNQETQYF
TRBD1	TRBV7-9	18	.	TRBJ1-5	TGTGCCAGCAGCAGGACAGGGGGCGCGGGTCGGAGCAATCAGCCCCAGCATTTT	CASSRTGGAGRSNQPQHF
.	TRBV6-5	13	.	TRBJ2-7	TGTGCCAGCTCTAGGGGTTATGGGTACGAGCAGTACTTC	CASSRGYGYEQYF
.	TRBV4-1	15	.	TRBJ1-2	TGCGCCAGCAGCCAAGCCCCAGGGTCCAACTATGGCTACACCTTC	CASSQAPGSNYGYTF
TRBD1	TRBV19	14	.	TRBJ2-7	TGTGCCAGTAGGAGACAGGGGAAGTCCTACGAGCAGTACTTC	CASRRQGKSYEQYF
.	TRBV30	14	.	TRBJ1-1	TGTGCCTGGAGTGTACTACGTGGTAACACTGAAGCTTTCTTT	CAWSVLRGNTEAFF
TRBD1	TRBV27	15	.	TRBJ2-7	TGTGCCAGCAGAGAACGGACAGGGCGTCTCCACGAGCAGTACTTC	CASRERTGRLHEQYF
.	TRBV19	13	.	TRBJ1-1	TGTGCCAGTAGTTACACACCGAACACTGAAGCTTTCTTT	CASSYTPNTEAFF
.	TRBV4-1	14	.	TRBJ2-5	TGCGCCAGCAGCCAAGCACAGGGTCGAGAGACCCAGTACTTC	CASSQAQGRETQYF
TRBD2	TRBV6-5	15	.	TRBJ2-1	TGTGCCAGCAGCCGGGTAGCGGGAGGTGGTAATGAGCAGTTCTTC	CASSRVAGGGNEQFF
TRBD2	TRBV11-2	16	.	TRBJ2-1	TGTGCCAGCAGCTTAGGTGGCGGGAGGGCCGTCAATGAGCAGTTCTTC	CASSLGGGRAVNEQFF
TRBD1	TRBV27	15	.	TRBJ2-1	TGTGCCAGCAGCAGGGACAGGGGATCCTACAATGAGCAGTTCTTC	CASSRDRGSYNEQFF
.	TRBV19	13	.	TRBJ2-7	TGTGCCAGTAGTATCGGACAGATCTACGAGCAGTACTTC	CASSIGQIYEQYF
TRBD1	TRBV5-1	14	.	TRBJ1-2	TGCGCCAGCAGCTTAAAAACAGGGGGCTACGGCTACACCTTC	CASSLKTGGYGYTF
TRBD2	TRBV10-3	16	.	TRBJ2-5	TGTGCCATCAGTGCCCGGACTAGCGGGGGCCTTGAGACCCAGTACTTC	CAISARTSGGLETQYF
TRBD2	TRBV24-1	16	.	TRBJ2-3	TGTGCCACCAGTGGTGCGCTAGCGGGAGACACAGATACGCAGTATTTT	CATSGALAGDTDTQYF
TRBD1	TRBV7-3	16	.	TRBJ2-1	TGTGCCAGCAGCCCGCAGGGGGCGAGCTCCTACAATGAGCAGTTCTTC	CASSPQGASSYNEQFF